This TCR beta chain was documented in a study of OX40 agonist ivuxolimab in advanced cancers. Overall study: Every patient in dose escalation had hepatocellular carcinoma, melanoma, renal cell or head and neck cancer. Whole-study results and caveats: At 0.1 to 3.0 mg/kg, clonal expansion of CD4+ and CD8+ blood T cells had occurred by week 6. Relative to CD4+, CD8+ T cells held more expanded clones on average.

Germline CDR1 and CDR2: SGHNT and YENEEA. This CDR3 has 12 residues. V lost 2 bases and J lost 4, with 3 bases in between. Repertoires were generated with immunoSEQ multiplex PCR, while TCRdb's copy carries only in-frame clones and drops some. Of about 94,000 clones in the sample, about 88% were seen once. Exclusion applied to patients with autoimmune disease history or systemic immunosuppression. Regarding this clone: Its specificity is unknown.

This chain connects TRBV11-3 to TRBJ1-5; D remains ambiguous. The source was CD4+ or CD8+ T cells sorted from blood, collected in a trial of the OX40 agonist ivuxolimab. This receptor was identified in an adult with an advanced solid tumor such as melanoma, head and neck, liver or kidney cancer. The CDR3 bases are TGTGCCAGCAGCTTACGAAATCAGCCCCAGCATTTT. This encodes CASSLRNQPQHF.